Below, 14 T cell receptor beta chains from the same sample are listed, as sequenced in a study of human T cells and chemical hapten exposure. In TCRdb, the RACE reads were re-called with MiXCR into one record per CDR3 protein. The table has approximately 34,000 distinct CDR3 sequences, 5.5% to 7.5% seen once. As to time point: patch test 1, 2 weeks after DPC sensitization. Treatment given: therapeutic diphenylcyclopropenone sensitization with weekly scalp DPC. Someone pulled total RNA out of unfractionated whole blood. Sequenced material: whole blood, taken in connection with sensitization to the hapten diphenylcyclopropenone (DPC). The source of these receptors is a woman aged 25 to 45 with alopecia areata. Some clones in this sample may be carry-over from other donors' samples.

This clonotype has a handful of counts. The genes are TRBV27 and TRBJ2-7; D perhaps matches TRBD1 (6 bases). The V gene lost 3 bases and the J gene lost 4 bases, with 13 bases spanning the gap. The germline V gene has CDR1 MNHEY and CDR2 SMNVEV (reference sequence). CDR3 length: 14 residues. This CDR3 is CASSLDRLLYEQYF. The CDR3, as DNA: TGTGCCAGCAGTTTGGACAGACTCTTGTACGAGCAGTACTTC.

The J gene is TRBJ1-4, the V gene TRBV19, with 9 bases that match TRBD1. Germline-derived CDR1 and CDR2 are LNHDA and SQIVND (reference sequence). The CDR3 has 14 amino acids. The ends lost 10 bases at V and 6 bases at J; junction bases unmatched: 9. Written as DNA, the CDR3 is TGTGCCACCGCAAACAGGGGGCCGGATGAAAAACTGTTTTTT. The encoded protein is CATANRGPDEKLFF. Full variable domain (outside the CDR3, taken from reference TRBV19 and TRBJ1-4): DGGITQSPKYLFRKEGQNVTLSCEQNLNHDAMYWYRQDPGQGLRLIYYSQIVNDFQKGDIAEGYSVSREKKESFPLTVTSAQKNPTAFYLCATANRGPDEKLFFGSGTQLSVL.

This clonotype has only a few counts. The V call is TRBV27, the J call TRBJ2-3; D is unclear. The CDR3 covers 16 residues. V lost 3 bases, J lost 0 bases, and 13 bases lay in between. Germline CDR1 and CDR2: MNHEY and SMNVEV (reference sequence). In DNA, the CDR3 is TGTGCCAGCAGTTTTCTGGGGTTTGGTAGCACAGATACGCAGTATTTT. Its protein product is CASSFLGFGSTDTQYF.

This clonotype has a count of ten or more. CDR3 nucleotide sequence: TGTGCCAGCAGTCGAGGGGGTATAGATACGCAGTATTTT. Amino acids: CASSRGGIDTQYF. This chain links TRBV7-9 with TRBJ2-3, with a tentative D call TRBD1 (6 bases). The CDR3 extends over 13 amino acids. CDR1 and CDR2 from the germline V gene are SEHNR and FQNEAQ (reference sequence). V was pared by 6 bases and J by 5 bases, with 12 bases between.

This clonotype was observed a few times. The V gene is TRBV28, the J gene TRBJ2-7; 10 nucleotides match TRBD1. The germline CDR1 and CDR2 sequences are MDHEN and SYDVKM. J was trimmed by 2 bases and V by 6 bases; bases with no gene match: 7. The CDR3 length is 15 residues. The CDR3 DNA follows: TGTGCCAGCAGCAAATTCGGGACAGGGGCCTACGAGCAGTACTTC. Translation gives CASSKFGTGAYEQYF.

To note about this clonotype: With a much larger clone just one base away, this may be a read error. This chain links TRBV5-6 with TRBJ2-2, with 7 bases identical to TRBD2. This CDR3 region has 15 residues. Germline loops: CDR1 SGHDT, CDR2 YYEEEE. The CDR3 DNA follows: TGTGCCAGCAGCCGGCTAGCGGTGAACACCGGGGAGCTGTTATTT. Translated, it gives CASSRLAVNTGELLF.

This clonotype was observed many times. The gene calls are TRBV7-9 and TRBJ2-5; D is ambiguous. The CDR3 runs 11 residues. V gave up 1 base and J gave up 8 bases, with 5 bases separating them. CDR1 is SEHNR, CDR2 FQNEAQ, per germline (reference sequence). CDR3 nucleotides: TGTGCCAGCAGCTTAGAGGGAACCCAGTACTTC. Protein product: CASSLEGTQYF.

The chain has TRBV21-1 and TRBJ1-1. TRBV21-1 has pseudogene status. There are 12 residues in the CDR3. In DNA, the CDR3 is TGTGCCAGCAGCATAAGGAGGACTGAAGCTTTCTTT. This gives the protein CASSIRRTEAFF.

In DNA, the CDR3 is TGTGCCAGCAGCCTCGCACTGGGGACAGAAAAGTTCTTC. It translates to CASSLALGTEKFF. The chain employs TRBV13 and TRBJ2-1, with TRBD1 identical over 7 bases. Looked up from germline, CDR1 is PRHDT and CDR2 is FYEKMQ (reference sequence). This CDR3 has 13 residues. The V and J ends lost 5 bases and 14 bases, in that order; junction bases with no gene match: 12. Complete variable domain (other parts from reference TRBV13 and TRBJ2-1): AAGVIQSPRHLIKEKRETATLKCYPIPRHDTVYWYQQGPGQDPQFLISFYEKMQSDKGSIPDRFSAQQFSDYHSELNMSSLELGDSALYFCASSLALGTEKFFGPGTRLTVL.

The CDR3 nucleotides are TGCGCCAGCAGCAGGGAGTCTAATGAAAAACTGTTTTTT. It translates to CASSRESNEKLFF. The genes are TRBV5-1 and TRBJ1-4; D remains ambiguous. The CDR3 has 13 amino acids. Germline loops: CDR1 SGHRS, CDR2 YFSETQ. Between the trimmed V and J ends, which lost 4 bases and 3 bases, there was a span of 7 bases. Full variable domain (remainder filled in from reference TRBV5-1 and TRBJ1-4): KAGVTQTPRYLIKTRGQQVTLSCSPISGHRSVSWYQQTPGQGLQFLFEYFSETQRNKGNFPGRFSGRQFSNSRSEMNVSTLELGDSALYLCASSRESNEKLFFGSGTQLSVL.

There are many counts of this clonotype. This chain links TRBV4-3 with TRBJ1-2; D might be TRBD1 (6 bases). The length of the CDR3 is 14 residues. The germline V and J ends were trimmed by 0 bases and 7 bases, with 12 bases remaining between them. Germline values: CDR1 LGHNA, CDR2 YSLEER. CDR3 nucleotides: TGCGCCAGCAGCCAAGATGGGGGCTTGGGTGGCTACACCTTC. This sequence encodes CASSQDGGLGGYTF.

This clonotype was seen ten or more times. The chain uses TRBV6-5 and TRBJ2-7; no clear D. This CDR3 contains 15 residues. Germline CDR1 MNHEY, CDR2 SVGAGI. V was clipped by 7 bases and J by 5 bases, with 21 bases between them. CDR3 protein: CASKETGQAGHEQYF. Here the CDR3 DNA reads TGTGCCAGCAAGGAGACCGGGCAGGCCGGCCACGAGCAGTACTTC.

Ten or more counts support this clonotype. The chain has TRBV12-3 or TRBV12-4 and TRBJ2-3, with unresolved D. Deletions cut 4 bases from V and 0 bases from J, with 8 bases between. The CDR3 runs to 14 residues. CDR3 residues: CASSWSESTDTQYF. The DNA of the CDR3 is TGTGCCAGCAGTTGGAGCGAGAGCACAGATACGCAGTATTTT.

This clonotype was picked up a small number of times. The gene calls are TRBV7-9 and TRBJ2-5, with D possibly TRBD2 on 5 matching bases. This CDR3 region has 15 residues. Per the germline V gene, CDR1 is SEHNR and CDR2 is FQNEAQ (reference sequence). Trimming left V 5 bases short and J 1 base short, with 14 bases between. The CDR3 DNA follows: TGTGCCAGCAGCCCAAAAAGGCGGGTCCAAGAGACCCAGTACTTC. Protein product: CASSPKRRVQETQYF.